This passage covers 20 T cell receptor beta chains from one sample sequenced in a study of cytomegalovirus exposure and HLA in healthy donors. The PCR ran on 60 Vbeta and 13 Jbeta primers. Sequencing used immunoSEQ multiplex PCR; TCRdb keeps in-frame clones, though not all of them. The data hold roughly 61,000 clones, with more than 75% observed a single time. The sequencing input was PBMCs. Receptors originate from a male donor in good health and CMV-seronegative.

The J gene is TRBJ2-5, the V gene TRBV5-6; 11 bases match TRBD2. The CDR3 length is 14 residues. CDR1 SGHDT and CDR2 YYEEEE come from the germline V gene. The V and J ends lost 4 bases and 3 bases, in that order; junction bases with no gene match: 2. For the CDR3, the DNA is TGTGCCAGCAGCACGGGACTAGCGGAAGAGACCCAGTACTTC. This encodes CASSTGLAEETQYF.

This chain uses TRBV6-1 with TRBJ2-7; 8 positions agree with TRBD1. This CDR3 comprises 12 residues. The J segment lost 4 bases and the V segment lost 7 bases, leaving 3 bases of the junction unmatched. Germline V gene sequence: CDR1 MNHNS, CDR2 SASEGT. The CDR3, as DNA: TGTGCCAGCACCCGACAGGGGTACGAGCAGTACTTC. Protein sequence: CASTRQGYEQYF.

The chain carries TRBV7-2 and TRBJ1-2; 8 positions agree with TRBD1. CDR3 length: 14 amino acids. Germline V gene sequence: CDR1 SGHTA, CDR2 FQGNSA. The V and J ends lost 2 bases and 4 bases, in that order; junction bases with no gene match: 3. CDR3 DNA sequence: TGTGCCAGCAGCTTATTAGGACAGGGCTATGGCTACACCTTC. The encoded protein is CASSLLGQGYGYTF.

This clone has a handful of counts. The V and J genes are TRBV2 and TRBJ2-7; TRBD1 matches 9 bases. V trimming: 5 bases; J trimming: 0 bases; junction bases outside the gene matches: 5. CDR1 and CDR2 (germline): SNHLY, FYNNEI. This CDR3 is 15 amino acids long. In DNA, the CDR3 is TGTGCCAGCAGTTCGGACAGGGGAAGCTCCTACGAGCAGTACTTC. This encodes CASSSDRGSSYEQYF.

This chain uses TRBV29-1 with TRBJ2-2; TRBD2 is a possible D gene (6 bases). Germline V gene data show CDR1 as SQVTM and CDR2 as ANQGSEA. Trimming stripped 1 base from V and 0 bases from J, with 6 bases between. This CDR3 contains 14 residues. CDR3 region: CSVEVAANTGELFF. The DNA of the CDR3 is TGCAGCGTTGAAGTAGCGGCGAACACCGGGGAGCTGTTTTTT.

The rearrangement links TRBV6-1 to TRBJ2-5, with D possibly being TRBD2 (6 bases). CDR1 MNHNS and CDR2 SASEGT come from the germline V gene. Trimming removed 0 bases at V and 1 base at J, with 15 bases between. The CDR3 runs 17 residues. The CDR3 is CASSEAVTRPFQETQYF. As DNA, the CDR3 is TGTGCCAGCAGTGAAGCGGTGACTAGACCCTTCCAAGAGACCCAGTACTTC.

There are a few counts of this clone. This chain joins TRBV4-3 and TRBJ2-7, with 14 bases matching TRBD2. This CDR3 contains 18 residues. Germline trimming cut 0 bases from V and 7 bases from J; bases unmatched to any gene: 11. Germline CDR1 reads LGHNA; CDR2 reads YSLEER. The CDR3 loop reads CASSQEQGGTSGGREQYF. The CDR3 nucleotides are TGCGCCAGCAGCCAAGAGCAGGGGGGGACTAGCGGGGGTCGAGAGCAGTACTTC.

This chain uses TRBV19 with TRBJ2-7; 10 positions match TRBD1. The germline CDR1 and CDR2 sequences are LNHDA and SQIVND (reference sequence). The CDR3 has 15 residues. J lost 2 bases, V lost 5 bases, and 6 bases had no gene match. For the CDR3, the DNA is TGTGCCAGTAGTCACCGGGACAGGGGCACCTACGAGCAGTACTTC. This sequence encodes CASSHRDRGTYEQYF.

The chain is built from TRBV5-1 and TRBJ1-2; D not resolved. Germline CDR1 is SGHRS and CDR2 is YFSETQ. Trimming took 3 bases from V and 3 from J, leaving 9 bases between them. The CDR3 length is 13 residues. The CDR3 is CASSSSGDYGYTF. The DNA for the CDR3 is TGCGCCAGCAGCTCGTCCGGGGACTATGGCTACACCTTC.

The J gene is TRBJ1-2, the V gene TRBV4-2, with D tentatively TRBD1 (5 bases). CDR3 length: 14 amino acids. Germline CDR1 is LGHNA and CDR2 is YNFKEQ. V lost 3 bases and J lost 3, with 11 bases in between. The CDR3 sequence is CASSQTAGHYGYTF. The CDR3 DNA follows: TGTGCCAGCAGCCAGACTGCAGGGCACTATGGCTACACCTTC.

The chain recombines TRBV4-3 with TRBJ2-2; D is perhaps TRBD2 (6 bases). This CDR3 comprises 15 residues. Deletions cut 4 bases from V and 1 base from J, with 10 bases between. CDR1 LGHNA and CDR2 YSLEER come from the germline V gene. The DNA of the CDR3 is TGCGCCAGCAGCCCAGTGGGGGGGAACACCGGGGAGCTGTTTTTT. Encoded protein: CASSPVGGNTGELFF.

The chain combines TRBV30 with TRBJ1-1; D is possibly TRBD1 (6 bases). Between the trimmed V and J ends, which lost 2 bases and 3 bases, there was a span of 10 bases. This CDR3 contains 13 residues. The germline V gene has CDR1 GTSNPN and CDR2 SVGIG (reference sequence). DNA of the CDR3: TGTGCCTGGAGTAGGGGACAATACACTGAAGCTTTCTTT. This translates into CAWSRGQYTEAFF.

CDR3 residues: CASSIATTGTEAFF. CDR3 in DNA: TGTGCCAGTAGTATAGCCACCACGGGCACTGAAGCTTTCTTT. This chain joins TRBV19 and TRBJ1-1; D gene uncertain. The V and J ends lost 1 base and 4 bases respectively, with 10 bases between them. The CDR3 contains 14 residues. Germline V gene sequence: CDR1 LNHDA, CDR2 SQIVND (reference sequence).

The rearrangement links TRBV4-3 to TRBJ1-2; D unresolved. CDR1 is LGHNA, CDR2 YSLEER, per germline. The CDR3 spans 15 residues. V was shortened by 0 bases and J by 1 base, with 9 bases between the two germline ends. CDR3 bases: TGCGCCAGCAGCCAAGAACAGCGGGTTAACTATGGCTACACCTTC. Protein product: CASSQEQRVNYGYTF.

The gene calls are TRBV4-1 and TRBJ1-4; TRBD1 might be the D (5 bases). Trimming shortened V by 1 base and J by 2 bases, and 14 bases separated the two germline ends. Germline CDR1 and CDR2: MGHRA and YSYEKL. This CDR3 has 17 residues. The CDR3 region has the DNA TGCGCCAGCAGCCAAGCCCCGGGGGAAGTCACTAATGAAAAACTGTTTTTT. It is translated as CASSQAPGEVTNEKLFF.

This chain connects TRBV2 to TRBJ2-3; tentatively, D is TRBD1 (6 bases). Germline V lookup: CDR1 SNHLY, CDR2 FYNNEI. The CDR3 contains 15 residues. The V end was cut by 1 base, the J end by 3 bases, with 11 bases between. CDR3 bases: TGTGCCAGCAGTGAAGGGAGACAGGCAACAGATACGCAGTATTTT. It encodes CASSEGRQATDTQYF.

This chain uses TRBV7-2 with TRBJ2-3; D gene unclear. This CDR3 is 13 amino acids long. The V end lost 2 bases, the J end lost 6 bases, and 9 bases lay between the germline ends. Germline values: CDR1 SGHTA, CDR2 FQGNSA. CDR3 residues: CASSLTLADTQYF. The CDR3 coding sequence is TGTGCCAGCAGCTTAACGTTGGCCGATACGCAGTATTTT.

V gene TRBV9 combines with J gene TRBJ1-2; the match to TRBD1 covers 7 bases. The germline gives CDR1 SGDLS, CDR2 YYNGEE. The CDR3 has 15 amino acids. Trimming removed 1 base from V and 2 bases from J; junction bases left unmatched: 5. The CDR3 sequence is CASSVPSGGNYGYTF. In DNA, the CDR3 is TGTGCCAGCAGCGTACCATCAGGGGGGAACTATGGCTACACCTTC. Complete variable domain (other parts from reference TRBV9 and TRBJ1-2): DSGVTQTPKHLITATGQRVTLRCSPRSGDLSVYWYQQSLDQGLQFLIQYYNGEERAKGNILERFSAQQFPDLHSELNLSSLELGDSALYFCASSVPSGGNYGYTFGSGTRLTVV.

This clone appeared once. The chain carries TRBV6-5 and TRBJ1-2, with TRBD1 matching over 10 bases. V lost 6 bases to trimming and J lost 8 bases; unmatched junction nucleotides: 9. Germline V gene sequence: CDR1 MNHEY, CDR2 SVGAGI. This CDR3 spans 14 amino acids. CDR3 sequence (DNA): TGTGCCAGCAGCCCCGGGACAGGGGAGACGGGCTACACCTTC. This sequence encodes CASSPGTGETGYTF.

This clone was recorded a few times. The V and J genes are TRBV6-8 and TRBJ1-1, with D unclear. Trimming took 0 bases from V and 6 from J, leaving 11 bases between them. In germline, CDR1 is MNHGY, CDR2 SAAAGT. There are 14 residues in the CDR3. The CDR3 sequence is CASSYSTLGPEAFF. The CDR3 DNA reads as TGTGCCAGCAGTTACTCGACACTGGGTCCTGAAGCTTTCTTT.